The rows below give T cell receptor beta chains drawn from one sample of a study of OX40 agonist ivuxolimab in advanced cancers. Assay used: immunoSEQ multiplex PCR; TCRdb lists only in-frame clones, some missing. The table includes around 76,000 clones, 60% to 80% detected once. The sequences come from CD4+ or CD8+ T cells sorted from blood, collected in a trial of the OX40 agonist ivuxolimab. These TCRs come from an adult with an advanced solid tumor such as melanoma, head and neck, liver or kidney cancer. Both conserved end residues are part of each CDR3.

V gene,J gene,CDR3 length,CDR3 protein
TRBV14,TRBJ2-5,17,CASSRMGAGEFAETQYF
TRBV18,TRBJ1-5,14,CASSLQGWSQPQHF
TRBV4-1,TRBJ2-5,15,CASSQGTTPLETQYF
TRBV7-8,TRBJ2-2,19,CASSLARASGRAHTGELFF
TRBV18,TRBJ2-2,15,CASSPSRGHTGELFF
TRBV7-8,TRBJ1-5,14,CASSSDIFNQPQHF
TRBV2,TRBJ2-7,14,CASSEARGREEQYF
TRBV4-3,TRBJ1-4,17,CASSQDQVGTGGEKLFF
TRBV7-9,TRBJ2-7,14,CASRPRQGPYEQYF
TRBV9,TRBJ1-2,13,CASSVPGFYGYTF
TRBV6-4,TRBJ1-5,13,CASSFEEGQPQHF
TRBV9,TRBJ1-1,15,CASSPDWEEVTEAFF
TRBV5-1,TRBJ2-2,13,CASSAGNTGELFF
TRBV18,TRBJ1-3,15,CASSPGRQGGNTIYF
TRBV28,TRBJ1-1,12,CASINRATEAFF
TRBV7-2,TRBJ2-1,16,CASSLAGVSGPNEQFF
TRBV10-1,TRBJ2-3,14,CASSEPGTQDTQYF
TRBV7-2,TRBJ2-7,15,CASSDRTRSSYEQYF
TRBV21-1,TRBJ2-3,22,CASSPRGNVGQTTPPTGDTQYF
TRBV19,TRBJ2-2,14,CASMGTEGTGELFF
TRBV30,TRBJ1-2,15,CAWSGLGQGQYGYTF
TRBV6-6,TRBJ1-6,14,CASSPQGAYSPLHF
TRBV4-1,TRBJ1-2,18,CASSQEAQGRRRGDGYTF
TRBV12-5,TRBJ2-3,16,CASGLAYRVEGTTQYF
TRBV27,TRBJ2-2,16,CASRKGGLAGAGELFF
TRBV5-1,TRBJ1-3,15,CASSLGQASGNTIYF
TRBV5-1,TRBJ1-1,13,CASSFRGNTEAFF
TRBV27,TRBJ2-5,14,CASKRAGEGKTQYF
TRBV6-1,TRBJ2-1,14,CASSDQGPHNEQFF
TRBV7-2,TRBJ1-2,13,CASSLGQGQGYTF
TRBV19,TRBJ2-4,14,CASSDYSSKNIQYF
TRBV6-1,TRBJ2-7,15,CASSPLEVARYEQYF
TRBV6-5,TRBJ1-1,13,CASSEDGNTEAFF
TRBV6-1,TRBJ1-2,13,CASSDRDRGGYTF
TRBV5-5,TRBJ2-7,13,CASSFSPGGEQYF
TRBV7-2,TRBJ1-3,14,CASSPGTAGNTIYF
TRBV5-1,TRBJ1-1,14,CASREPGGHTEAFF
TRBV7-9,TRBJ2-3,11,CASSLEASQYF
TRBV7-3,TRBJ1-6,16,CASSPTGGRGNSPLHF
TRBV19,TRBJ2-5,12,CASSVPKRPQYF
TRBV5-1,TRBJ1-4,15,CASSLGTGAREKLFF
TRBV18,TRBJ1-2,17,CASSPSGTGQNHYGYTF
TRBV5-8,TRBJ1-5,12,CASSARNQPQHF
TRBV19,TRBJ2-1,17,CASSSSLAVSSYNEQFF
TRBV30,TRBJ1-1,14,CAWLNMLLDTEAFF
TRBV6-1,TRBJ2-5,13,CASSREGRETQYF
TRBV28,TRBJ2-7,15,CASSPQGTRDHEQYF
TRBV7-2,TRBJ2-1,15,CASSQTGLAGGEQFF